The rows below give T cell receptor beta chains drawn from one sample of a study of CD8 T cells in Susac syndrome. TCRdb reprocessed the immunoSEQ multiplex PCR reads with MiXCR, giving one entry per CDR3 protein. The sample lists some 150,000 distinct CDR3 sequences; 90% to 95% were seen once. Sequencing was carried out using CD4+ T cells from PBMCs. All receptors come from a human donor with Susac syndrome. Both conserved end residues are part of each CDR3. Each record gives: J gene, V gene, D gene, clone size, CDR3 DNA, CDR3 protein. D genes are given only for firm matches. For some rows the clone size is stated as once, few or many, or as a class when expanded; others skip it.

J: TRBJ2-3; V: TRBV7-6; D: NA; size: NA; DNA: TGTGCCAGCAGCTTAGGCACAGATACGCAGTATTTT; CDR3: CASSLGTDTQYF
J: TRBJ2-3; V: TRBV20-1; D: TRBD1; size: NA; DNA: TGCAGTGCTAGTCTAGGACAGGGGGCATCAGATACGCAGTATTTT; CDR3: CSASLGQGASDTQYF
J: TRBJ2-6; V: TRBV7-2; D: NA; size: NA; DNA: TGTGCCAGCAGCATACAGAGCTCTGGGGCCAACGTCCTGACTTTC; CDR3: CASSIQSSGANVLTF
J: TRBJ2-1; V: TRBV3-1; D: TRBD2; size: NA; DNA: TGTGCCAGCAGCCGCGGACTAGCGGATGAGCAGTTCTTC; CDR3: CASSRGLADEQFF
J: TRBJ1-1; V: TRBV25-1; D: NA; size: NA; DNA: TGTGCCAGCAGTGTGAAAACTGAAGCTTTCTTT; CDR3: CASSVKTEAFF
J: TRBJ2-1; V: TRBV3-1; D: NA; size: NA; DNA: TGTGCCAGCAGCCGAAAGACTCTGAGGGGATACAATGAGCAGTTCTTC; CDR3: CASSRKTLRGYNEQFF
J: TRBJ1-1; V: TRBV29-1; D: NA; size: NA; DNA: TGCAGCGTTGAAGTCACTGAAGCTTTCTTT; CDR3: CSVEVTEAFF
J: TRBJ2-1; V: TRBV15; D: NA; size: NA; DNA: TGTGCCACGGGGGATGAGGGACAGCAGTTCTTC; CDR3: CATGDEGQQFF
J: TRBJ1-4; V: TRBV7-8; D: NA; size: NA; DNA: TGTGCCAGCAGCTTAGTTGGCACACAGAGACTGTTTTTT; CDR3: CASSLVGTQRLFF
J: TRBJ2-7; V: TRBV11-2; D: NA; size: few; DNA: TGTGCCAGCAGCCTTAAAGTTAGCTCCTACGAGCAGTACTTC; CDR3: CASSLKVSSYEQYF
J: TRBJ2-7; V: TRBV2; D: TRBD1; size: NA; DNA: TGTGCCAGCATAAAGGACAGGGTCACCCACGAGCAGTACTTC; CDR3: CASIKDRVTHEQYF
J: TRBJ2-1; V: TRBV29-1; D: TRBD2; size: NA; DNA: TGCAGCGTTGAATCCGGGGGGGCCGGGGAGCAGTTCTTC; CDR3: CSVESGGAGEQFF
J: TRBJ1-1; V: TRBV4-1; D: TRBD1; size: NA; DNA: TGCGCCAGCAGCCAATGGACAGGTGGGGGAGCTTTCTTT; CDR3: CASSQWTGGGAFF
J: TRBJ1-2; V: TRBV9; D: TRBD1; size: NA; DNA: TGTGCCAGCAGCGAGGACAGGGGGCGAGGCTACACCTTC; CDR3: CASSEDRGRGYTF
J: TRBJ1-4; V: TRBV7-8; D: TRBD1; size: NA; DNA: TGTGCCAGCAGCTTACGACAGGGGAGGGTGGAAAAACTGTTTTTT; CDR3: CASSLRQGRVEKLFF
J: TRBJ2-3; V: TRBV7-2; D: NA; size: NA; DNA: TGTGCCAGCAGCTTAGGAGTGGCAGGGGAGGCAGATACGCAGTATTTT; CDR3: CASSLGVAGEADTQYF
J: TRBJ2-3; V: TRBV7-9; D: NA; size: NA; DNA: TGTGCCAGCAGCTTCGGACAGCTCACAGATACGCAGTATTTT; CDR3: CASSFGQLTDTQYF
J: TRBJ1-1; V: TRBV29-1; D: NA; size: NA; DNA: TGCAGCGCTTCGACGTCACCCACTGAAGCTTTCTTT; CDR3: CSASTSPTEAFF
J: TRBJ2-5; V: TRBV7-2; D: NA; size: NA; DNA: TGTGCCAGCAGCCCGGTCATGGGGACCCAGTACTTC; CDR3: CASSPVMGTQYF
J: TRBJ2-7; V: TRBV6-5; D: NA; size: NA; DNA: TGTGCCAGCAGTTCCCTCGGCGGCCTGGTTTACGAGCAGTACTTC; CDR3: CASSSLGGLVYEQYF
J: TRBJ1-5; V: TRBV7-2; D: NA; size: NA; DNA: TGTGCCAGCAGCTTAGGTGGGGACCCGAGCAATCAGCCCCAGCATTTT; CDR3: CASSLGGDPSNQPQHF
J: TRBJ2-5; V: TRBV5-1; D: NA; size: NA; DNA: TGCGCCAGCAGCTTGACTGGCGGTGGTTACCAAGAGACCCAGTACTTC; CDR3: CASSLTGGGYQETQYF
J: TRBJ2-1; V: TRBV29-1; D: NA; size: NA; DNA: TGCAGCGTTGCAAACAGGGTCAGCTCCTACAATGAGCAGTTCTTC; CDR3: CSVANRVSSYNEQFF
J: TRBJ2-1; V: TRBV12-3/TRBV12-4; D: NA; size: NA; DNA: TGTGCCAGCAGCCCAATCGGCAGTGAGCAGTTCTTC; CDR3: CASSPIGSEQFF
J: TRBJ2-3; V: TRBV9; D: TRBD1; size: NA; DNA: TGTGCCAGCAGCGGGGGGACAGGGAGCGCAGATACGCAGTATTTT; CDR3: CASSGGTGSADTQYF
J: TRBJ2-7; V: TRBV7-3; D: NA; size: once; DNA: TGTGCCAGCAGCTCACAACCAGGGACATGGAAATACTTC; CDR3: CASSSQPGTWKYF
J: TRBJ1-2; V: TRBV23-1; D: NA; size: NA; DNA: TGCGCCAGCAGTCGGAGGCAGCACTATGGCTACACCTTC; CDR3: CASSRRQHYGYTF
J: TRBJ2-1; V: TRBV29-1; D: NA; size: NA; DNA: TGCAGCGTGCAGTCAGGGTACAATGAGCAGTTCTTC; CDR3: CSVQSGYNEQFF
J: TRBJ1-2; V: TRBV7-9; D: TRBD1; size: NA; DNA: TGTGCCAGCAGCTTAGCCTGGGGACAGGACGACCGCTATGGCTACACCTTC; CDR3: CASSLAWGQDDRYGYTF
J: TRBJ1-1; V: TRBV20-1; D: NA; size: NA; DNA: TGCAGTGCTAGAGATCACAGGGCGGGGTGGACTGAAGCTTTCTTT; CDR3: CSARDHRAGWTEAFF
J: TRBJ2-4; V: TRBV29-1; D: TRBD2; size: NA; DNA: TGCAGCGTAGCTAGCGGGGGAGGAGAAAACATTCAGTACTTC; CDR3: CSVASGGGENIQYF
J: TRBJ2-2; V: TRBV20-1; D: NA; size: NA; DNA: TGCAGTGCCCAGGGCGCCGGGGAGCTGTTTTTT; CDR3: CSAQGAGELFF
J: TRBJ1-1; V: TRBV29-1; D: NA; size: NA; DNA: TGCAGCGTTGAATGGCGTTTCCAGAACACTGAAGCTTTCTTT; CDR3: CSVEWRFQNTEAFF
J: TRBJ2-1; V: TRBV7-8; D: TRBD2; size: NA; DNA: TGTGCCAGCAGCCTAGGACTAGCATATGAGCAGTTCTTC; CDR3: CASSLGLAYEQFF
J: TRBJ1-2; V: TRBV9; D: TRBD1; size: NA; DNA: TGTGCCAGCAGCGTAGTCCCAGGGGGCGCGGGAGGCTACACCTTC; CDR3: CASSVVPGGAGGYTF
J: TRBJ2-7; V: TRBV18; D: NA; size: NA; DNA: TGTGCCAGCTCACCACCGGCAATGACTAATCTCCTACGAGAGCAGTACTTC; CDR3: CASSPPAMTNLLREQYF
J: TRBJ2-1; V: TRBV6-4; D: NA; size: NA; DNA: TGTGCCAGCAGTGACTCACCGAAGCAGTTCTTC; CDR3: CASSDSPKQFF
J: TRBJ1-2; V: TRBV18; D: NA; size: NA; DNA: TGTGCCAGCTCACCACCGAGGGAGATGGGCTATGGCTACACCTTC; CDR3: CASSPPREMGYGYTF
J: TRBJ2-7; V: TRBV14; D: NA; size: NA; DNA: TGTGCCAGCAGCCAAGTCCTCCTCGAGCAGTACTTC; CDR3: CASSQVLLEQYF
J: TRBJ2-5; V: TRBV5-4; D: TRBD1; size: NA; DNA: TGTGCCAGCAGCTGGACAGGGGCGATGAAAGAGACCCAGTACTTC; CDR3: CASSWTGAMKETQYF
J: TRBJ1-5; V: TRBV5-3; D: TRBD1; size: NA; DNA: TGTGCCAGAAGCTTTGGACAGGGCAGCAATCAGCCCCAGCATTTT; CDR3: CARSFGQGSNQPQHF
J: TRBJ1-5; V: TRBV12-3/TRBV12-4; D: NA; size: NA; DNA: TGTGCCAGCAGTTTCCAGGGAGGGCAGCCCCAGCATTTT; CDR3: CASSFQGGQPQHF
J: TRBJ2-4; V: TRBV29-1; D: NA; size: once; DNA: TGCAGCGTTGAGACAGGATACAAAAACATTCAGTACTTC; CDR3: CSVETGYKNIQYF
J: TRBJ1-1; V: TRBV13; D: NA; size: once; DNA: TGTGCCAGCAGCTTAGGGGGGAGGTTACCTGAAGCTTTCTTT; CDR3: CASSLGGRLPEAFF
J: TRBJ2-2; V: TRBV7-2; D: NA; size: NA; DNA: TGTGCCAGCAGCACGACTCCGACCGGGGAGCTGTTTTTT; CDR3: CASSTTPTGELFF
J: TRBJ1-6; V: TRBV20-1; D: TRBD1; size: NA; DNA: TGCAGTGCTAGAGATTCCCGGACAGGGCAAAAATCACCCCTCCACTTT; CDR3: CSARDSRTGQKSPLHF
J: TRBJ1-1; V: TRBV6-1; D: NA; size: NA; DNA: TGTGCCAGCAGGGTAGAGTGGACGGATGGATCTACCATGAACACTGAAGCTTTCTTT; CDR3: CASRVEWTDGSTMNTEAFF
J: TRBJ2-3; V: TRBV2; D: NA; size: once; DNA: TGTGCCAGCAGTCCTGAGTTGACGGATACGCAGTATTTT; CDR3: CASSPELTDTQYF